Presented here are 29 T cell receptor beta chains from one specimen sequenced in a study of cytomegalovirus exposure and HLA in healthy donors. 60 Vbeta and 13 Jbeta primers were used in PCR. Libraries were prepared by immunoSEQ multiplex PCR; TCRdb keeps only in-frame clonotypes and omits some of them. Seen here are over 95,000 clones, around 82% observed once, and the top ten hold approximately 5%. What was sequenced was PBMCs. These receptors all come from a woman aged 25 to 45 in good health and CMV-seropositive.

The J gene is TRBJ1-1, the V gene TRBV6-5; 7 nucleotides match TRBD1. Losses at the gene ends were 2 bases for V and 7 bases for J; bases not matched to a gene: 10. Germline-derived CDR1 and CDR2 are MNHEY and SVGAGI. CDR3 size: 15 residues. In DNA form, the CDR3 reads TGTGCCAGCAGTTACGGATACCCGACAGGGAATGAAGCTTTCTTT. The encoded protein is CASSYGYPTGNEAFF.

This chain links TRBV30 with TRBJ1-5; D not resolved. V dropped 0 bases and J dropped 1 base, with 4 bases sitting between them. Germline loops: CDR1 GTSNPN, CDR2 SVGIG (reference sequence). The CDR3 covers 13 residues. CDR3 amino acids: CAWSVESNQPQHF. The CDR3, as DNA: TGTGCCTGGAGTGTTGAGAGCAATCAGCCCCAGCATTTT.

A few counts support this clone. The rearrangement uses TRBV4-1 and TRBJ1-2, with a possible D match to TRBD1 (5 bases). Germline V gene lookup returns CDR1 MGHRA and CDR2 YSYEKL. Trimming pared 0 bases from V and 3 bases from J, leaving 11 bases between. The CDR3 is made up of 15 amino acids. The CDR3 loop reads CASSQETGQHYGYTF. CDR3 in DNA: TGCGCCAGCAGCCAAGAAACAGGCCAACACTATGGCTACACCTTC.

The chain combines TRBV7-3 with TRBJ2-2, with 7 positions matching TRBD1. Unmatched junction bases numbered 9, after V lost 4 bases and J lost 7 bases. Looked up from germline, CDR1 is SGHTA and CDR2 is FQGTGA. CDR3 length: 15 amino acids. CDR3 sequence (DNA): TGTGCCAGCAGCTACCTTACAGGGGAAGTCGGGGAGCTGTTTTTT. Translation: CASSYLTGEVGELFF.

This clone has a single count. This CDR3 reads CASSRGNSPLHF. CDR3 nucleotide sequence: TGCGCCAGCAGCCGCGGAAATTCACCCCTCCACTTT. This chain connects TRBV5-1 to TRBJ1-6, with unresolved D. Germline V CDR1 and CDR2: SGHRS, YFSETQ. The CDR3 sequence is 12 residues long. Trimming took 4 bases from V and 7 from J, leaving 6 bases between them.

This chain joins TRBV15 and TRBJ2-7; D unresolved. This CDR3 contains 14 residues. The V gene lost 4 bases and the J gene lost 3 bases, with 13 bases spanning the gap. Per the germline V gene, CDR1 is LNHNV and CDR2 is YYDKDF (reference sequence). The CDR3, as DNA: TGTGCCACCAGCACCGACGGCCCGGGCTACGAGCAGTACTTC. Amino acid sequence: CATSTDGPGYEQYF.

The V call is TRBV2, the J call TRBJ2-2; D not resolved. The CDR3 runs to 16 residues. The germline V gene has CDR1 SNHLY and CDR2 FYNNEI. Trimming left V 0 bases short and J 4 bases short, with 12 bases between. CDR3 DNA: TGTGCCAGCAGTGAAGCGCGTCATCCGGGCACCGGGGAGCTGTTTTTT. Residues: CASSEARHPGTGELFF.

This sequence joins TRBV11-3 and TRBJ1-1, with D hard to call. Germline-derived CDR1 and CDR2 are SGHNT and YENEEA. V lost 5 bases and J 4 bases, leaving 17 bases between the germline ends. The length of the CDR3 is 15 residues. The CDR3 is CASSPDSIMSTEAFF. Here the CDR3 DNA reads TGTGCCAGCAGCCCCGACTCGATCATGAGCACTGAAGCTTTCTTT.

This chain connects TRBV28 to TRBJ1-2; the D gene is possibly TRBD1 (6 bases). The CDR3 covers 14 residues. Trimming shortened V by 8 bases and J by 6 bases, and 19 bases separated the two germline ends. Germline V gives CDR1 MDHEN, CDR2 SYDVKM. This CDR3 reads CASGDNRRRNGYTF. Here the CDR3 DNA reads TGTGCCAGCGGGGACAATAGGAGGAGGAATGGCTACACCTTC.

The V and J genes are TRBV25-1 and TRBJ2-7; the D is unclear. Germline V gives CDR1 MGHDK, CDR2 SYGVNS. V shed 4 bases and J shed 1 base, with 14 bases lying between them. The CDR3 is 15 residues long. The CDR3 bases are TGTGCCAGCAGTGTTTCTCTCCTTCCGTCCTACGAGCAGTACTTC. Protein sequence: CASSVSLLPSYEQYF.

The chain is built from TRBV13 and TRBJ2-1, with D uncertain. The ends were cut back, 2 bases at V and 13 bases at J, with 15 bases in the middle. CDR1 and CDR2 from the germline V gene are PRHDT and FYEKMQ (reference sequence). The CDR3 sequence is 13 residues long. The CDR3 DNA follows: TGTGCCAGCAGCTTACCCGGGTCCCCCCACCAGTTCTTC. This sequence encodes CASSLPGSPHQFF.

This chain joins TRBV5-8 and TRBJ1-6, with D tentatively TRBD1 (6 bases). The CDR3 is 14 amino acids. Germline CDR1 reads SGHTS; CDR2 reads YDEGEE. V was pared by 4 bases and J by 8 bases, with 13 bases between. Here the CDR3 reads CASSPGQSYSPLHF. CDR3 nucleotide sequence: TGTGCCAGCAGCCCTGGACAGAGTTATTCACCCCTCCACTTT.

In nucleotides, the CDR3 is TGTGCCAGTAGTATTTCTTACAGAAACGGCAATCAGCCCCAGCATTTT. It translates to CASSISYRNGNQPQHF. The J gene is TRBJ1-5, the V gene TRBV19, with D unclear. Trimming shortened V by 3 bases and J by 2 bases, and 14 bases separated the two germline ends. Germline loops: CDR1 LNHDA, CDR2 SQIVND (reference sequence). This CDR3 spans 16 amino acids.

DNA for the CDR3: TGTGCCAGCAGCGCTTCCGGGACAGGTGGTGCCGGGGAGCTGTTTTTT. It is translated as CASSASGTGGAGELFF. V usage is TRBV9 and J usage is TRBJ2-2; 8 nucleotides line up with TRBD1. V dropped 3 bases and J dropped 6; count of bases not matched to a gene: 10. The CDR3 totals 16 residues. The germline V gene has CDR1 SGDLS and CDR2 YYNGEE.

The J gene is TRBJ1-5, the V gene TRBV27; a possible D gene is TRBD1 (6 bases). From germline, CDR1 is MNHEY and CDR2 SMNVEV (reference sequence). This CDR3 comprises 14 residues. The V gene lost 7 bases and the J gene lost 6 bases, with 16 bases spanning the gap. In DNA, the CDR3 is TGTGCCAGCACCCCCTTGGGAGGGGGTCAGCCCCAGCATTTT. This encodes CASTPLGGGQPQHF.

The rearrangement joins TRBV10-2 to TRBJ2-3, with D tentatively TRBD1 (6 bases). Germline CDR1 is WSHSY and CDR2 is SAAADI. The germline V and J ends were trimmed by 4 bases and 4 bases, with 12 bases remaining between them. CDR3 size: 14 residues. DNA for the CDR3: TGCGCCAGCAGTGTACAGGGTCAGGCAGATACGCAGTATTTT. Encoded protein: CASSVQGQADTQYF.

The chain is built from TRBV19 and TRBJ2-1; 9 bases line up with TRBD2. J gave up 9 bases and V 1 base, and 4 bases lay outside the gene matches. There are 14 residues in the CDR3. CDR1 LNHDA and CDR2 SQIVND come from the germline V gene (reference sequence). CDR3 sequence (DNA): TGTGCCAGTAGTATAGTATCTAGCGGGATTGAGCAGTTCTTC. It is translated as CASSIVSSGIEQFF.

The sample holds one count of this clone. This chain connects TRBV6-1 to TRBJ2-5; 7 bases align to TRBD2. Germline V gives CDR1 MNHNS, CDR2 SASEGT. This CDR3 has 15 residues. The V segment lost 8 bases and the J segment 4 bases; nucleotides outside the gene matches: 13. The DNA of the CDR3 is TGTGCCAGCGCACTAGCGAAGTCGTTGGGAGAGACCCAGTACTTC. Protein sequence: CASALAKSLGETQYF.

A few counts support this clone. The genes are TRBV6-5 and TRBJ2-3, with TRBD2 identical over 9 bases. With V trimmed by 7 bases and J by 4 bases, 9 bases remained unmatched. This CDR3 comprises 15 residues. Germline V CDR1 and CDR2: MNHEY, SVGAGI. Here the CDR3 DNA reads TGTGCCAGCACCCGGGGCGGGAGGGGCGCAGATACGCAGTATTTT. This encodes CASTRGGRGADTQYF.

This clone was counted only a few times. The CDR3 DNA reads TGTGCCAGCAATAGCGGGGGGGCCGAGTATGAGCAGTTCTTC. It specifies CASNSGGAEYEQFF. The V gene is TRBV27, the J gene TRBJ2-1; 11 bases fit TRBD2. CDR1 MNHEY and CDR2 SMNVEV come from the germline V gene (reference sequence). CDR3 length: 14 residues. Unmatched junction bases numbered 7, after V lost 7 bases and J lost 8 bases.

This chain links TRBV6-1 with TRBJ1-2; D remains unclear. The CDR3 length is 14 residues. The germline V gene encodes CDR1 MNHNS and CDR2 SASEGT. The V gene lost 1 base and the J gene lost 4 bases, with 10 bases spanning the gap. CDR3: CASSEVGDSYGYTF. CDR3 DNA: TGTGCCAGCAGTGAAGTGGGAGATTCCTATGGCTACACCTTC.

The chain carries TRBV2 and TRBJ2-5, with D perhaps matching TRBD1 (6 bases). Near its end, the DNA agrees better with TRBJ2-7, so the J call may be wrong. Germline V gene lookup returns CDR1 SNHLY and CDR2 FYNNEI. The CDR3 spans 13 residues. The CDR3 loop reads CASSVQGGYEQYF. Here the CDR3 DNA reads TGTGCCAGCAGTGTACAGGGCGGCTACGAGCAGTACTTC.

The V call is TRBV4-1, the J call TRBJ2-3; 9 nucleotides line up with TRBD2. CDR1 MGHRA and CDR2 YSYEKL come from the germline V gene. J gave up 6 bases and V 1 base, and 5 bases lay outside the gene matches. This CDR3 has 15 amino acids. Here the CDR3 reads CASSQAVAGADTQYF. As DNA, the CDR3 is TGCGCCAGCAGCCAAGCGGTAGCGGGGGCGGATACGCAGTATTTT.

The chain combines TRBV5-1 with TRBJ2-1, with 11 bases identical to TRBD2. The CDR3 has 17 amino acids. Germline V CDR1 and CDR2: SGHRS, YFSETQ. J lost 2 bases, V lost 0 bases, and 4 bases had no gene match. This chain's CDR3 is CASSLALTSGTYNEQFF. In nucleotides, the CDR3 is TGCGCCAGCAGCTTGGCTTTGACTAGCGGGACCTACAATGAGCAGTTCTTC. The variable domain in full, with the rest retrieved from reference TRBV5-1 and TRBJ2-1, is KAGVTQTPRYLIKTRGQQVTLSCSPISGHRSVSWYQQTPGQGLQFLFEYFSETQRNKGNFPGRFSGRQFSNSRSEMNVSTLELGDSALYLCASSLALTSGTYNEQFFGPGTRLTVL.

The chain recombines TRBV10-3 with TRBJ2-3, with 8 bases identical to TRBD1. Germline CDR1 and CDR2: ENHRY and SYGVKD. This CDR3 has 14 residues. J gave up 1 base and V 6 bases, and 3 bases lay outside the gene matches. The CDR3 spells CAIRQGAGTDTQYF. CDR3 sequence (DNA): TGTGCCATCAGGCAGGGGGCTGGCACAGATACGCAGTATTTT.

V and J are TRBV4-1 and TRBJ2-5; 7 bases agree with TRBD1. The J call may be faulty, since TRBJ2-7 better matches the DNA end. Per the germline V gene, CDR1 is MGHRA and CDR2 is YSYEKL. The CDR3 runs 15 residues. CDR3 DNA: TGCGCCAGCAGCCAAGAGAATTCCTACAGGGGCGAGCAGTACTTC. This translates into CASSQENSYRGEQYF.

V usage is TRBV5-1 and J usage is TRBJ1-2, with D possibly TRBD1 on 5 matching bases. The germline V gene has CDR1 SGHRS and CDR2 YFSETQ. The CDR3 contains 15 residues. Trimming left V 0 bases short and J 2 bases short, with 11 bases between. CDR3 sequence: CASSLEGGDNYGYTF. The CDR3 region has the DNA TGCGCCAGCAGCTTGGAAGGCGGGGACAACTATGGCTACACCTTC. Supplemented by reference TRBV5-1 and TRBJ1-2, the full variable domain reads KAGVTQTPRYLIKTRGQQVTLSCSPISGHRSVSWYQQTPGQGLQFLFEYFSETQRNKGNFPGRFSGRQFSNSRSEMNVSTLELGDSALYLCASSLEGGDNYGYTFGSGTRLTVV.

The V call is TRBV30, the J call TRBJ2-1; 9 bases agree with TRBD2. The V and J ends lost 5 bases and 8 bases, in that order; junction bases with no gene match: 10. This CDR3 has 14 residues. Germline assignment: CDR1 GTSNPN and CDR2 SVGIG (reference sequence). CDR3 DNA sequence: TGTGCCTGGTCTAGGGCGGGAGGGTTAGATGAGCAGTTCTTC. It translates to CAWSRAGGLDEQFF.

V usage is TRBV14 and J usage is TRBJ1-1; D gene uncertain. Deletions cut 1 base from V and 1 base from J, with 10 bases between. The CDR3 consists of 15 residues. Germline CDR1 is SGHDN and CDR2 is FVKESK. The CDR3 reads CASSQGYGRNTEAFF. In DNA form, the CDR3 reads TGTGCCAGCAGCCAAGGATACGGGAGGAACACTGAAGCTTTCTTT.